This is a list of T cell receptor beta chains from one sample in a study of blood T cell repertoires in COVID-19. Generated by immunoSEQ multiplex PCR, the TCRdb table keeps only in-frame clones and is missing some. The table lists roughly 150,000 clones, approximately 86% of them singletons. The sequenced material came from peripheral blood. All receptors come from a woman aged 80 or over with active or convalescent COVID-19. Both conserved end residues are part of each CDR3. Fields, in order: J gene, D gene, clone size, V gene, CDR3 protein, CDR3 DNA. The D gene is left open where the match is weak. Some rows have no size entry. The others give once, few or many, or a class for an expanded clone.

J gene: TRBJ2-1
D gene: TRBD2
clone size: -
V gene: TRBV5-4
CDR3 protein: CASSFRTSANNEQFF
CDR3 DNA: TGTGCCAGCAGTTTTAGGACTAGCGCGAACAATGAGCAGTTCTTC

J gene: TRBJ2-3
D gene: -
clone size: -
V gene: TRBV5-1
CDR3 protein: CASSPEGSTDTQYF
CDR3 DNA: TGCGCCAGCAGCCCGGAGGGGAGCACAGATACGCAGTATTTT

J gene: TRBJ2-7
D gene: -
clone size: -
V gene: TRBV3-1/TRBV3-2
CDR3 protein: CASSLGGYEQYF
CDR3 DNA: TGTGCCAGCAGCTTGGGGGGCTACGAGCAGTACTTC

J gene: TRBJ2-5
D gene: TRBD1
clone size: -
V gene: TRBV19
CDR3 protein: CASSMGTGGGETQYF
CDR3 DNA: TGTGCCAGTAGTATGGGGACAGGGGGCGGGGAGACCCAGTACTTC

J gene: TRBJ2-7
D gene: -
clone size: few
V gene: TRBV5-4
CDR3 protein: CASSRADRSPFNEQYF
CDR3 DNA: TGTGCCAGCAGCCGGGCGGACAGATCTCCATTTAACGAGCAGTACTTC

J gene: TRBJ1-2
D gene: TRBD1
clone size: -
V gene: TRBV11-2
CDR3 protein: CASSLGQGVSGYTF
CDR3 DNA: TGTGCCAGCAGCTTAGGACAGGGTGTGAGCGGCTACACCTTC

J gene: TRBJ1-5
D gene: TRBD1
clone size: -
V gene: TRBV6-5
CDR3 protein: CASLRGTGGHQPQHF
CDR3 DNA: TGTGCCAGCCTAAGAGGGACAGGGGGCCATCAGCCCCAGCATTTT

J gene: TRBJ2-5
D gene: -
clone size: -
V gene: TRBV5-1
CDR3 protein: CASSSPRLEETQYF
CDR3 DNA: TGCGCCAGCAGCTCACCCAGACTGGAAGAGACCCAGTACTTC

J gene: TRBJ1-5
D gene: -
clone size: -
V gene: TRBV27
CDR3 protein: CASSLSKGLRGQPQHF
CDR3 DNA: TGTGCCAGCAGTTTATCGAAAGGGTTGCGCGGGCAGCCCCAGCATTTT

J gene: TRBJ2-3
D gene: -
clone size: -
V gene: TRBV30
CDR3 protein: CAWSDRFRVDTQYF
CDR3 DNA: TGTGCCTGGAGTGACAGGTTCAGGGTAGATACGCAGTATTTT

J gene: TRBJ2-1
D gene: TRBD1
clone size: -
V gene: TRBV7-8
CDR3 protein: CASSLVGQGFLGNEQFF
CDR3 DNA: TGTGCCAGCAGCTTAGTAGGACAGGGCTTTTTGGGTAATGAGCAGTTCTTC

J gene: TRBJ1-4
D gene: -
clone size: once
V gene: TRBV5-1
CDR3 protein: CASSLSRGGEKLFF
CDR3 DNA: TGCGCCAGCAGCTTGTCACGCGGGGGAGAAAAACTGTTTTTT

J gene: TRBJ2-7
D gene: TRBD1
clone size: -
V gene: TRBV14
CDR3 protein: CASSQDWGQGAPKQYF
CDR3 DNA: TGTGCCAGCAGCCAAGATTGGGGACAGGGGGCCCCCAAGCAGTACTTC

J gene: TRBJ2-7
D gene: TRBD1
clone size: -
V gene: TRBV2
CDR3 protein: CASSVTGDEQYF
CDR3 DNA: TGTGCCAGCAGTGTTACAGGGGACGAGCAGTACTTC

J gene: TRBJ1-4
D gene: -
clone size: once
V gene: TRBV2
CDR3 protein: CASSEGPLEKLFF
CDR3 DNA: TGTGCCAGCAGTGAGGGCCCTTTGGAAAAACTGTTTTTT

J gene: TRBJ2-5
D gene: -
clone size: -
V gene: TRBV9
CDR3 protein: CASSVGWGAGEKTQYF
CDR3 DNA: TGTGCCAGCAGCGTGGGCTGGGGGGCGGGAGAAAAGACCCAGTACTTC

J gene: TRBJ1-2
D gene: -
clone size: -
V gene: TRBV14
CDR3 protein: CASSQDLGSGYTF
CDR3 DNA: TGTGCCAGCAGCCAAGATTTGGGCAGCGGCTACACCTTC

J gene: TRBJ2-7
D gene: TRBD2
clone size: -
V gene: TRBV7-2
CDR3 protein: CASSLATSGIYEQYF
CDR3 DNA: TGTGCCAGCAGCTTAGCGACTAGCGGGATTTACGAGCAGTACTTC

J gene: TRBJ2-1
D gene: -
clone size: -
V gene: TRBV5-1
CDR3 protein: CASSLGRQSYNEQFF
CDR3 DNA: TGCGCCAGCAGCTTGGGGCGGCAGTCCTACAATGAGCAGTTCTTC

J gene: TRBJ1-4
D gene: TRBD1
clone size: once
V gene: TRBV28
CDR3 protein: CASSIRGVDEKLFF
CDR3 DNA: TGTGCCAGCAGTATCAGGGGGGTAGATGAAAAACTGTTTTTT

J gene: TRBJ1-1
D gene: -
clone size: -
V gene: TRBV7-8
CDR3 protein: CASSLGLGTRGLVF
CDR3 DNA: TGTGCCAGCAGCTTAGGGTTGGGTACCCGGGGGTTAGTCTTT

J gene: TRBJ2-2
D gene: -
clone size: once
V gene: TRBV7-7
CDR3 protein: CASSTVGTGELFF
CDR3 DNA: TGTGCCAGCAGCACAGTTGGCACCGGGGAGCTGTTTTTT

J gene: TRBJ2-6
D gene: -
clone size: many
V gene: TRBV19
CDR3 protein: CASSIARGAQRLGANVLTF
CDR3 DNA: TGTGCCAGTAGTATCGCCCGGGGGGCGCAGAGACTTGGGGCCAACGTCCTGACTTTC

J gene: TRBJ1-2
D gene: -
clone size: -
V gene: TRBV5-1
CDR3 protein: CASSPQGLYGYTF
CDR3 DNA: TGCGCCAGCAGCCCGCAGGGACTCTATGGCTACACCTTC

J gene: TRBJ2-5
D gene: TRBD1
clone size: -
V gene: TRBV7-2
CDR3 protein: CASSQSPRGRETQYF
CDR3 DNA: TGTGCCAGCAGCCAGAGTCCCAGGGGGAGAGAGACCCAGTACTTC

J gene: TRBJ1-3
D gene: TRBD1
clone size: few
V gene: TRBV27
CDR3 protein: CASSSGTGVGNTIYF
CDR3 DNA: TGTGCCAGCAGTTCTGGGACAGGGGTCGGAAACACCATATATTTT

J gene: TRBJ1-2
D gene: TRBD1
clone size: -
V gene: TRBV6-5
CDR3 protein: CASRGGGYGYTF
CDR3 DNA: TGTGCCAGCAGAGGGGGCGGCTATGGCTACACCTTC

J gene: TRBJ2-3
D gene: -
clone size: -
V gene: TRBV6-6
CDR3 protein: CASSYGGLADTQYF
CDR3 DNA: TGTGCCAGCAGTTACGGGGGGTTGGCAGATACGCAGTATTTT

J gene: TRBJ2-5
D gene: -
clone size: -
V gene: TRBV6-6
CDR3 protein: CASSYAGAETQYF
CDR3 DNA: TGTGCCAGCAGTTACGCGGGCGCCGAGACCCAGTACTTC

J gene: TRBJ1-2
D gene: TRBD1
clone size: -
V gene: TRBV2
CDR3 protein: CASSPSGSGTGMVYGYTF
CDR3 DNA: TGTGCCAGCAGCCCAAGCGGTTCCGGGACAGGGATGGTCTATGGCTACACCTTC

J gene: TRBJ2-7
D gene: -
clone size: -
V gene: TRBV5-1
CDR3 protein: CASSLGGLYEQYF
CDR3 DNA: TGCGCCAGCAGCTTGGGTGGACTCTACGAGCAGTACTTC

J gene: TRBJ2-5
D gene: TRBD2
clone size: -
V gene: TRBV28
CDR3 protein: CASSPLRQREGRETQYF
CDR3 DNA: TGTGCCAGCAGCCCGTTACGCCAGCGGGAGGGCCGAGAGACCCAGTACTTC

J gene: TRBJ1-1
D gene: -
clone size: -
V gene: TRBV5-1
CDR3 protein: CASSPDSLNTEAFF
CDR3 DNA: TGCGCCAGCAGCCCAGACAGTTTGAACACTGAAGCTTTCTTT

J gene: TRBJ1-2
D gene: TRBD1
clone size: few
V gene: TRBV20-1
CDR3 protein: CSASGTGTANYGYTF
CDR3 DNA: TGCAGTGCTAGTGGCACCGGGACAGCTAACTATGGCTACACCTTC

J gene: TRBJ2-5
D gene: TRBD1
clone size: -
V gene: TRBV7-6
CDR3 protein: CASSSSAPGQGPTQYF
CDR3 DNA: TGTGCCAGCAGCTCCTCCGCCCCGGGACAGGGACCAACCCAGTACTTC

J gene: TRBJ1-5
D gene: TRBD1
clone size: -
V gene: TRBV19
CDR3 protein: CASSPRWTGVNQPQHF
CDR3 DNA: TGTGCCAGTAGTCCCAGGTGGACAGGGGTTAATCAGCCCCAGCATTTT

J gene: TRBJ2-6
D gene: TRBD1
clone size: -
V gene: TRBV28
CDR3 protein: CASSSGTGLSGANVLTF
CDR3 DNA: TGTGCCAGCAGTTCCGGGACAGGGCTCTCTGGGGCCAACGTCCTGACTTTC

J gene: TRBJ1-5
D gene: -
clone size: -
V gene: TRBV24-1
CDR3 protein: CATSDPGAGDSNQPQHF
CDR3 DNA: TGTGCCACCAGTGACCCCGGTGCAGGGGATAGCAATCAGCCCCAGCATTTT

J gene: TRBJ1-2
D gene: TRBD1
clone size: -
V gene: TRBV18
CDR3 protein: CASSGTGSGYTF
CDR3 DNA: TGTGCCAGCTCGGGGACAGGGAGTGGCTACACCTTC

J gene: TRBJ1-3
D gene: -
clone size: -
V gene: TRBV3-1/TRBV3-2
CDR3 protein: CASSQAGVGNTIYF
CDR3 DNA: TGTGCCAGCAGCCAAGCCGGGGTAGGAAACACCATATATTTT

J gene: TRBJ2-1
D gene: TRBD2
clone size: -
V gene: TRBV3-1/TRBV3-2
CDR3 protein: CASSFLAGLGNEQFF
CDR3 DNA: TGTGCCAGTTCGTTCCTAGCGGGATTAGGCAATGAGCAGTTCTTC

J gene: TRBJ2-3
D gene: -
clone size: few
V gene: TRBV5-8
CDR3 protein: CASSSGTYTDTQYF
CDR3 DNA: TGTGCCAGCAGTTCCGGGACTTACACAGATACGCAGTATTTT

J gene: TRBJ2-2
D gene: TRBD2
clone size: -
V gene: TRBV7-6
CDR3 protein: CASSLALAGGLTGELFF
CDR3 DNA: TGTGCCAGCAGCTTAGCATTGGCGGGAGGACTCACCGGGGAGCTGTTTTTT

J gene: TRBJ1-4
D gene: TRBD1
clone size: -
V gene: TRBV28
CDR3 protein: CATTGATNEKLFF
CDR3 DNA: TGTGCCACCACAGGGGCAACTAATGAAAAACTGTTTTTT

J gene: TRBJ1-6
D gene: -
clone size: -
V gene: TRBV6-5
CDR3 protein: CASKSRAVDNSPLHF
CDR3 DNA: TGTGCCAGCAAATCGAGGGCGGTGGATAATTCACCCCTCCACTTT

J gene: TRBJ2-3
D gene: -
clone size: -
V gene: TRBV25-1
CDR3 protein: CASQGLSTDTQYF
CDR3 DNA: TGTGCCAGCCAGGGCCTGAGCACAGATACGCAGTATTTT

J gene: TRBJ2-3
D gene: TRBD2
clone size: -
V gene: TRBV5-1
CDR3 protein: CASSSGLAVSDTQYF
CDR3 DNA: TGCGCCAGCAGCTCGGGACTAGCGGTATCCGATACGCAGTATTTT

J gene: TRBJ1-5
D gene: -
clone size: -
V gene: TRBV6-2/TRBV6-3
CDR3 protein: CASNPDSFYQPQHF
CDR3 DNA: TGTGCCAGCAACCCGGACAGCTTTTATCAGCCCCAGCATTTT

J gene: TRBJ2-3
D gene: -
clone size: -
V gene: TRBV6-5
CDR3 protein: CASSPGGWTDTQYF
CDR3 DNA: TGTGCCAGTTCGCCAGGGGGGTGGACAGATACGCAGTATTTT

J gene: TRBJ2-7
D gene: TRBD2
clone size: -
V gene: TRBV7-9
CDR3 protein: CASSLGLAGGYEQYF
CDR3 DNA: TGTGCCAGCAGCTTAGGTCTAGCGGGAGGGTACGAGCAGTACTTC

J gene: TRBJ2-1
D gene: TRBD2
clone size: -
V gene: TRBV5-4
CDR3 protein: CASSRTSVYNEQFF
CDR3 DNA: TGTGCCAGCAGCCGGACTAGCGTCTACAATGAGCAGTTCTTC

J gene: TRBJ2-1
D gene: TRBD1
clone size: -
V gene: TRBV7-2
CDR3 protein: CASSRTGPIYNEQFF
CDR3 DNA: TGTGCCAGCAGCAGGACAGGGCCGATCTACAATGAGCAGTTCTTC

J gene: TRBJ2-3
D gene: -
clone size: once
V gene: TRBV6-5
CDR3 protein: CASRPSTDTQYF
CDR3 DNA: TGTGCCAGCCGTCCGTCCACAGATACGCAGTATTTT

J gene: TRBJ2-7
D gene: -
clone size: -
V gene: TRBV11-2
CDR3 protein: CASRLNSGEQYF
CDR3 DNA: TGTGCCAGCAGACTGAATAGCGGCGAGCAGTACTTC

J gene: TRBJ2-7
D gene: -
clone size: -
V gene: TRBV10-3
CDR3 protein: CAISVASSYEQYF
CDR3 DNA: TGTGCCATCAGTGTTGCCAGCTCCTACGAGCAGTACTTC

J gene: TRBJ2-1
D gene: -
clone size: -
V gene: TRBV5-1
CDR3 protein: CASSLGRERVSSYNEQFF
CDR3 DNA: TGCGCCAGCAGCTTGGGACGAGAGCGGGTTAGCTCCTACAATGAGCAGTTCTTC

J gene: TRBJ2-2
D gene: -
clone size: -
V gene: TRBV27
CDR3 protein: CASSLGGSGTGELFF
CDR3 DNA: TGTGCCAGCAGTTTAGGAGGGAGTGGAACCGGGGAGCTGTTTTTT

J gene: TRBJ2-2
D gene: TRBD2
clone size: -
V gene: TRBV28
CDR3 protein: CASSPPTSGRTGELFF
CDR3 DNA: TGTGCCAGCAGCCCTCCGACTAGCGGGAGAACCGGGGAGCTGTTTTTT

J gene: TRBJ2-2
D gene: -
clone size: -
V gene: TRBV18
CDR3 protein: CASSPQQGYTGELFF
CDR3 DNA: TGTGCCAGCTCACCTCAACAGGGATACACCGGGGAGCTGTTTTTT